The next 18 T cell receptor beta chains were all read from a single sample in a study of blood T cell repertoires in COVID-19. Some clones are missing from TCRdb's copy, which holds only in-frame ones; the method was immunoSEQ multiplex PCR. The table has 250,000 to 350,000 clones, 92% seen once. Sequencing was performed on PBMCs or T cells enriched from blood (not recorded which). These receptors originate from a woman aged 25 to 39 who had recovered from COVID-19.

J is TRBJ2-3 and V is TRBV7-9; D possibly corresponds to TRBD1 (6 bases). The V gene lost 4 bases and the J gene lost 2 bases, with 19 bases spanning the gap. The length of the CDR3 is 17 residues. The V gene's germline CDR1 is SEHNR and CDR2 FQNEAQ (reference sequence). CDR3 DNA sequence: TGTGCCAGCAGCTACCCCAGTCGGGACAAACCCACAGATACGCAGTATTTT. Its protein is CASSYPSRDKPTDTQYF.

The chain uses TRBV5-1 and TRBJ2-3; TRBD1 agrees at 10 bases. The V and J ends lost 0 bases and 5 bases, in that order; junction bases with no gene match: 3. This CDR3 contains 15 residues. CDR1 SGHRS and CDR2 YFSETQ come from the germline V gene. CDR3 sequence reads: CASSLGQGAGDTQYF. CDR3 bases: TGCGCCAGCAGCTTGGGACAGGGGGCCGGAGATACGCAGTATTTT.

The gene calls are TRBV27 and TRBJ2-1; 9 bases fit TRBD2. The CDR3 extends over 14 amino acids. The V segment lost 2 bases and the J segment 5 bases; nucleotides outside the gene matches: 1. CDR1 is MNHEY and CDR2 is SMNVEV in the germline V gene (reference sequence). The CDR3 loop is CASSLVAGDNEQFF. CDR3 nucleotides: TGTGCCAGCAGTTTAGTAGCGGGAGACAATGAGCAGTTCTTC.

J is TRBJ2-3 and V is TRBV10-2, with 8 bases aligning to TRBD1. The CDR3 is 16 residues long. Germline V gives CDR1 WSHSY, CDR2 SAAADI. The junction had 8 bases not matched to a gene; V was cut back by 6 bases and J by 0 bases. The DNA for the CDR3 is TGCGCCAGCAGCCCTCGACAGGGGTCCAGCACAGATACGCAGTATTTT. Its translation: CASSPRQGSSTDTQYF.

This clone is a singleton in its sample. This chain connects TRBV9 to TRBJ2-6; TRBD2 agrees at 7 bases. V lost 4 bases to trimming and J lost 4 bases; unmatched junction nucleotides: 14. Germline V CDR1 and CDR2: SGDLS, YYNGEE. CDR3 length equals 18 residues. The CDR3 nucleotides are TGTGCCAGCAGCCCAGAAGCGGGATATGCAACCGGGGCCAACGTCCTGACTTTC. This sequence encodes CASSPEAGYATGANVLTF.

The rearrangement links TRBV9 to TRBJ2-1; D possibly corresponds to TRBD2 (5 bases). From germline, CDR1 is SGDLS and CDR2 YYNGEE. The CDR3 length is 14 residues. Trimming removed 4 bases at V and 7 bases at J, with 15 bases between. This CDR3 reads CASSSGPRENEQFF. In DNA form, the CDR3 reads TGTGCCAGCAGCTCCGGACCAAGGGAGAATGAGCAGTTCTTC.

The chain joins TRBV5-4 to TRBJ2-7; 10 positions match TRBD1. V shed 4 bases, J shed 5 bases, and the junction held 3 bases outside the gene matches. There are 13 residues in the CDR3. Germline assignment: CDR1 SGHNT and CDR2 YYREEE (reference sequence). In DNA form, the CDR3 reads TGTGCCAGCAGCCGGACAGGGGGTAACGAGCAGTACTTC. Amino acids: CASSRTGGNEQYF.

This chain uses TRBV19 with TRBJ2-1, with TRBD2 as a possible D gene (5 bases). Germline values: CDR1 LNHDA, CDR2 SQIVND (reference sequence). This CDR3 has 12 amino acids. CDR3 in DNA: TGTGGTAGCGCAAGCTCCTACAATGAGCAGTTCTTC. Its translation is CGSASSYNEQFF. The full variable domain, its missing parts supplied by reference TRBV19 and TRBJ2-1, is DGGITQSPKYLFRKEGQNVTLSCEQNLNHDAMYWYRQDPGQGLRLIYYSQIVNDFQKGDIAEGYSVSREKKESFPLTVTSAQKNPTAFYLCGSASSYNEQFFGPGTRLTVL.

The chain employs TRBV30 and TRBJ1-2; tentatively, D is TRBD1 (5 bases). Deletions cut 2 bases from V and 4 bases from J, with 8 bases between. Per the germline V gene, CDR1 is GTSNPN and CDR2 is SVGIG (reference sequence). This CDR3 is built from 12 residues. CDR3 protein: CAWSRGTYGYTF. The CDR3 nucleotides are TGTGCCTGGAGTCGGGGGACCTATGGCTACACCTTC.

The J gene is TRBJ1-1, the V gene TRBV27, with D perhaps matching TRBD1 (6 bases). The CDR3 sequence is 13 residues long. Looked up from germline, CDR1 is MNHEY and CDR2 is SMNVEV (reference sequence). The V end was cut by 5 bases, the J end by 4 bases, with 11 bases between. CDR3: CASSILRGTEAFF. The CDR3 DNA sequence: TGTGCCAGCAGTATCCTCAGGGGCACTGAAGCTTTCTTT.

A single count supports this clone. CDR3 region: CASSRDFLPSTDTQYF. The CDR3 coding sequence is TGTGCCAGTAGTAGGGACTTTCTACCCTCCACAGATACGCAGTATTTT. The gene calls are TRBV19 and TRBJ2-3; possible D gene TRBD2, 6 bases. The CDR3 length is 16 residues. The V and J ends lost 4 bases and 2 bases respectively, with 16 bases between them. Looked up from germline, CDR1 is LNHDA and CDR2 is SQIVND (reference sequence). The variable domain in full, with the rest retrieved from reference TRBV19 and TRBJ2-3, is DGGITQSPKYLFRKEGQNVTLSCEQNLNHDAMYWYRQDPGQGLRLIYYSQIVNDFQKGDIAEGYSVSREKKESFPLTVTSAQKNPTAFYLCASSRDFLPSTDTQYFGPGTRLTVL.

This rearrangement joins TRBV6-5 to TRBJ2-7; tentatively, D is TRBD2 (6 bases). V lost 4 bases, J lost 4 bases, and 14 bases lay in between. The CDR3 consists of 14 residues. Germline V gene data show CDR1 as MNHEY and CDR2 as SVGAGI. The DNA for the CDR3 is TGTGCCAGCAGTTTGGGACTGAACAAATACGAGCAGTACTTC. Translation gives CASSLGLNKYEQYF.

The chain employs TRBV7-8 and TRBJ1-2, with 8 positions matching TRBD1. CDR1 and CDR2 (germline): SGHVS, FQNEAQ. V gave up 10 bases and J gave up 4 bases; unmatched junction bases: 17. This CDR3 has 16 residues. CDR3 DNA sequence: TGTGCCACCACACAAGATGACAGGGGCCCTAGCTATGGCTACACCTTC. Protein: CATTQDDRGPSYGYTF. Combining the CDR3 with reference TRBV7-8 and TRBJ1-2 gives the whole variable domain GAGVSQSPRYKVAKRGQDVALRCDPISGHVSLFWYQQALGQGPEFLTYFQNEAQLDKSGLPSDRFFAERPEGSVSTLKIQRTQQEDSAVYLCATTQDDRGPSYGYTFGSGTRLTVV.

The gene calls are TRBV2 and TRBJ2-7; no reliable D call. The CDR3 consists of 13 residues. The germline V and J ends were trimmed by 3 bases and 0 bases, with 6 bases remaining between them. Germline values: CDR1 SNHLY, CDR2 FYNNEI. CDR3 region: CASSDLSSYEQYF. The CDR3 DNA reads as TGTGCCAGCAGTGATCTGTCCTCCTACGAGCAGTACTTC.

This sequence joins TRBV2 and TRBJ2-1; D is undetermined. Trimming removed 1 base from V and 9 bases from J, with 10 bases in between. The germline gives CDR1 SNHLY, CDR2 FYNNEI. The CDR3 loop spans 13 amino acids. The CDR3: CASSEERRTEQFF. The CDR3 coding sequence is TGTGCCAGCAGTGAAGAGAGAAGAACTGAGCAGTTCTTC.

The V and J genes are TRBV10-3 and TRBJ1-5, with D tentatively TRBD1 (5 bases). Trimming cost V 0 bases and J 1 base, with 10 bases left between them. The CDR3 length is 16 residues. Per the germline V gene, CDR1 is ENHRY and CDR2 is SYGVKD. The CDR3 spells CAISESRAGSNQPQHF. The DNA of the CDR3 is TGTGCCATCAGTGAGTCAAGGGCAGGGAGCAATCAGCCCCAGCATTTT.

The chain recombines TRBV24-1 with TRBJ2-1; 8 nucleotides align to TRBD2. J lost 9 bases, V lost 4 bases, and 4 bases had no gene match. This CDR3 spans 13 amino acids. CDR1 KGHDR and CDR2 SFDVKD come from the germline V gene. The CDR3: CATSEPGGAEQFF. The DNA for the CDR3 is TGTGCCACCAGTGAACCCGGGGGGGCTGAGCAGTTCTTC.

The chain has TRBV30 and TRBJ2-7, with 9 bases lining up with TRBD1. Trimming took 5 bases from V and 1 from J; bases not matched to a gene: 6. Germline V gives CDR1 GTSNPN, CDR2 SVGIG (reference sequence). The CDR3 has 14 amino acids. The CDR3 here is CAWSAGTGSYEQYF. The CDR3 DNA reads as TGTGCCTGGTCGGCAGGGACAGGGTCCTACGAGCAGTACTTC.